This TCR beta chain originates from a study of CXCR3-negative and CXCR3-positive naive CD8 T cells. Whole-study findings and limits: Most assays were run on fresh PBMCs (CXCR3 expression partially decreased after cryopreservation). Similar TRBV-TRBJ usage was seen in naive cells (both CXCR3-negative and CXCR3-positive), but memory cells differed. TRB CDR3s of CXCR3-positive naive cells were more hydrophobic than those of CXCR3-negative naive cells. Memory CD8+ cells showed much lower diversity, while both naive subsets displayed comparably high diversity.

TRB cDNA libraries were made by UMI-labeled 5' RACE. TCRdb derives one entry per CDR3 protein from the 5' RACE reads, leaving out DNA. The specimen's table records approximately 48,000 distinct CDR3 sequences. Worth noting for this clonotype: Its specificity is not known.

With roughly 300,000 cells each, the CD8+ T cell subsets were individually sorted in triplicate. Germline assignment: CDR1 MDHEN and CDR2 SYDVKM. The CDR3 extends over 14 amino acids. The chain carries TRBV28 and TRBJ2-7; the D gene TCRdb calls, TRBD2, cannot be checked with no DNA. The sequence came from a human donor in good health. Some clones in this sample may be carry-over from other donors' samples. The specimen sequenced was naive CXCR3+ CD8+ T cells from blood. Subset noted: CD45RO-CCR7+CD27+CD95- naive CD8+ T cells expressing CXCR3 (TNR3+). CDR3: CASSSRGSPYEQYF.